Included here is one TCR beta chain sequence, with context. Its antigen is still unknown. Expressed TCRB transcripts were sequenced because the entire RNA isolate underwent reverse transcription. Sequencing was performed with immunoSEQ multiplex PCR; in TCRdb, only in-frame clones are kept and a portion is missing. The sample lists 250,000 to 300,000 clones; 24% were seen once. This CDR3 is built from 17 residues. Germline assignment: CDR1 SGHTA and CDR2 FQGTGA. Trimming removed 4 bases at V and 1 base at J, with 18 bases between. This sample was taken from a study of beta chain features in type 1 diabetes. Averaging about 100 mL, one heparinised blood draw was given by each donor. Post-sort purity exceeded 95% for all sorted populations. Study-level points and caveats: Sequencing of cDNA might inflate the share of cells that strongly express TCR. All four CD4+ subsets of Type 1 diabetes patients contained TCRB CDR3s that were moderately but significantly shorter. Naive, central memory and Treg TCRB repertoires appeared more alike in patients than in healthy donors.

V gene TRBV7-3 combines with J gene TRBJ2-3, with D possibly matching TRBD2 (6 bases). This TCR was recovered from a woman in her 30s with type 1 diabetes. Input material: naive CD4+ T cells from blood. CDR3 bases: TGTGCCAGCAGCTCCCACCTCATTGGAGGGGGCACAGATACGCAGTATTTT. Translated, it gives CASSSHLIGGGTDTQYF. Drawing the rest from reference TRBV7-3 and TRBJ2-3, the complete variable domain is GAGVSQTPSNKVTEKGKYVELRCDPISGHTALYWYRQSLGQGPEFLIYFQGTGAADDSGLPNDRFFAVRPEGSVSTLKIQRTERGDSAVYLCASSSHLIGGGTDTQYFGPGTRLTVL.